This TCR beta chain was retrieved from a study of radiotherapy plus CTLA-4 blockade in lung cancer. About the study: Objective responses arose in 18% of patients, and approximately 30% experienced disease control.

As concerns this clone: The antigen is unknown.

Study-wide results and caveats: Peripheral blood showed expansion of tumor-derived TCR clones after radiotherapy and ipilimumab.

V was clipped by 1 base and J by 4 bases; unmatched bases: 7. This CDR3 contains 15 residues. CDR1 SGHDT and CDR2 YYEEEE come from the germline V gene. Alongside CTLA-4 blockade with ipilimumab, patients with chemo-refractory metastatic non-small-cell lung cancer received focal radiation. Repertoires were generated with immunoSEQ multiplex PCR, while TCRdb's copy carries only in-frame clones and drops some. Among roughly 100,000 clones listed, around 84% were seen once. The sample in question was peripheral blood, obtained from a patient treated with radiotherapy plus ipilimumab. The receptor was derived from a human donor with non-small cell lung cancer that progressed on radiotherapy plus ipilimumab. This rearrangement joins TRBV5-6 to TRBJ2-7; the match to TRBD2 covers 8 bases. This chain's CDR3 is CASSLTGAGGYEQYV. CDR3 bases: TGTGCCAGCAGCTTGACAGGCGCGGGAGGATACGAGCAGTACGTC.